The 3 T cell receptor beta chains below come from one sample, sequenced in a study of T cell repertoires in cytomegalovirus infection. TCRdb fed the reads into MiXCR, producing one record per CDR3 protein. Among 680,000 or so distinct CDR3 sequences listed, about 33% were seen once. These receptors' targets are unknown. This specimen was cultured PBMCs, taken from culture after CMV antigen stimulation. These receptors came from a human donor in good health (CMV status not recorded). Some clones in this sample may be carry-over from other donors' samples.

This clonotype was counted once. One junction end disagrees with the germline gene, perhaps due to a read error. V gene TRBV12-3 or TRBV12-4 combines with J gene TRBJ2-5; maybe TRBD1 (5 bases). This CDR3 contains 13 residues. The CDR3 DNA is TGTGCCAGCAGTTTGCGACAGCAAGAGACCCCGTACTTC. The encoded protein is CASSLRQQETPYF.

A few counts support this clonotype. The CDR3 region has the DNA TGTGCCAGCAGTTCGGGACAGGGGGGGGTCACTGAAGCTTTCTTT. Translated, it gives CASSSGQGGVTEAFF. This chain joins TRBV12-3 or TRBV12-4 and TRBJ1-1, with 11 bases that match TRBD1. The CDR3 contains 15 residues. V gave up 4 bases and J gave up 4 bases; unmatched junction bases: 5.

This clonotype was picked up many times. The chain couples TRBV12-3 or TRBV12-4 to TRBJ1-5; the match to TRBD1 covers 12 bases. This CDR3 contains 16 residues. The ends lost 4 bases at V and 10 bases at J; junction bases unmatched: 11. DNA for the CDR3: TGTGCCAGCAGTTCCCCGAGGGGGACAGGGGGCATTCCCCAGCATTTT. Its translation: CASSSPRGTGGIPQHF.